Below, 5 T cell receptor beta chains from the same sample are listed, as sequenced in a study of blood T cell repertoires in COVID-19. The protocol was immunoSEQ multiplex PCR, while the TCRdb copy is restricted to in-frame clones and leaves out a portion. This table has about 170,000 clones, under 90% appearing once. The sample taken for sequencing was peripheral blood. The receptors come from an elderly woman with acute or convalescent COVID-19.

The genes are TRBV28 and TRBJ1-2; possible D gene TRBD1, 6 bases. Germline values: CDR1 MDHEN, CDR2 SYDVKM. V lost 8 bases to trimming and J lost 4 bases, with 26 bases between them. The CDR3 has 17 amino acids. The CDR3 reads CASAPPGQGYSGYGYTF. CDR3 DNA sequence: TGTGCCAGCGCCCCCCCAGGGCAGGGGTATTCTGGCTATGGCTACACCTTC.

The chain couples TRBV15 to TRBJ2-1; TRBD2 agrees at 10 bases. V was pared by 0 bases and J by 2 bases, with 7 bases of the junction left unmatched. CDR1 and CDR2 from the germline V gene are LNHNV and YYDKDF (reference sequence). The CDR3 covers 18 residues. The CDR3 nucleotides read TGTGCCACCAGCAGAGATAGGCCCCTAGCGGGGGCCTACAATGAGCAGTTCTTC. Translation: CATSRDRPLAGAYNEQFF. The complete variable domain, with remaining parts taken from reference TRBV15 and TRBJ2-1, reads DAMVIQNPRYQVTQFGKPVTLSCSQTLNHNVMYWYQQKSSQAPKLLFHYYDKDFNNEADTPDNFQSRRPNTSFCFLDIRSPGLGDTAMYLCATSRDRPLAGAYNEQFFGPGTRLTVL.

The chain has TRBV29-1 and TRBJ1-2, with TRBD1 matching 10 bases. With 3 bases clipped from V and 6 bases from J, the junction kept 7 bases outside the gene matches. The length of the CDR3 is 14 residues. Germline CDR1 reads SQVTM; CDR2 reads ANQGSEA. CDR3 nucleotides: TGCAGCGTTGATTCCTTCGGACAGGGGGATGGCTACACCTTC. This codes for CSVDSFGQGDGYTF.

On this clone: With a much larger clone just one base away, this may be a read error. Other DNA sequences in the sample encode the same CDR3. The chain is built from TRBV3-1 (or the pseudogene TRBV3-2) and TRBJ1-1; D is undetermined. Germline lookup yields CDR1 LGHDT and CDR2 YNNKEL (reference sequence). V was clipped by 0 bases and J by 1 base, with 3 bases between them. The CDR3 has 13 amino acids. CDR3 sequence: CASSQDRNTEAFF. The CDR3 DNA sequence: TGTGCCAGCAGCCAAGACAGGAACACTGAAGCTTTCTTT.

The chain joins TRBV19 to TRBJ1-6; 10 bases agree with TRBD1. The junction had 1 base not matched to a gene; V was cut back by 7 bases and J by 7 bases. CDR1 and CDR2 (germline): LNHDA, SQIVND (reference sequence). This CDR3 has 13 amino acids. The CDR3 nucleotides read TGTGCCAGTAAGGGACAGGGGAATTCACCCCTCCACTTT. This gives the protein CASKGQGNSPLHF. The whole variable domain, filled in from reference TRBV19 and TRBJ1-6, reads DGGITQSPKYLFRKEGQNVTLSCEQNLNHDAMYWYRQDPGQGLRLIYYSQIVNDFQKGDIAEGYSVSREKKESFPLTVTSAQKNPTAFYLCASKGQGNSPLHFGNGTRLTVT.